This T cell receptor beta chain was sequenced during a study of T cells in Graves' hyperthyroidism and ophthalmopathy. This clonotype showed up many times. The antigen remains unidentified. The germline gives CDR1 SEHNR, CDR2 FQNEAQ (reference sequence). This CDR3 has 12 residues. V gave up 3 bases and J gave up 9 bases; unmatched junction bases: 4. Overall study findings and caveats: Blood held most thyroid clonotypes expanded above 0.001 frequency.

Graves' hyperthyroidism without ophthalmopathy progression within 18 months was termed stable. The study based diagnoses on clinical symptoms, serum thyroxine and TRAb, thyroid ultrasound and orbital computed tomography. Researchers amplified the TCR beta CDR3 regions from RNA transcripts. Primed by the HTBI set, a first-round RT-PCR was run on the TCR CDR3. MiXCR, run by TCRdb on the multiplex PCR reads, gives a single entry per CDR3 protein. The sample carries roughly 840,000 distinct CDR3 sequences, roughly 40% recorded once. Sequenced input: blood. The TCR comes from a man between 18 and 29 years old with Graves' hyperthyroidism. V and J are TRBV7-9 and TRBJ1-1; 7 bases line up with TRBD1. CDR3 bases: TGTGCCAGCAGCTTTGGACAGGACAAAGCTTTCTTT. Protein sequence: CASSFGQDKAFF.